This T cell receptor (beta chain) was identified in a study of regulatory T cells in long-lasting Graves disease. Findings of the study overall: Whereas 966 public clonotypes were shared by new patients, persistent patients shared more, at 2,500 to 3,500.

This clonotype was seen many times. No antigen is known for it. The time point here: newly diagnosed GD, antithyroid drugs for less than 3 months. RNA extracted from PBMCs served as the sequencing template. Guidelines of the American Thyroid Association were used to diagnose Graves' disease. Investigators prepared the TCR beta libraries by applying iRepertoire HTBI primers and Arm-PCR of CDR3 regions. Via MiXCR, TCRdb re-called the multiplex PCR reads, giving one row per CDR3 protein. The sample has 440,000 or so distinct CDR3 sequences, about a sixth seen once. Germline CDR1 and CDR2: SGHDN and FVKESK. Trimming shortened V by 1 base and J by 11 bases, and 20 bases separated the two germline ends. This CDR3 is built from 15 residues. This same sample was also part of a study on T cells in Graves' hyperthyroidism and ophthalmopathy.

Sample: peripheral blood mononuclear cells (PBMCs), taken at new diagnosis, from a patient treated with antithyroid drugs. This clonotype was obtained from a woman under 40 with Graves disease. The V and J genes are TRBV14 and TRBJ1-1; D uncertain. The CDR3 DNA sequence: TGTGCCAGCAGCCAAGTAGGGTCCATCCCCGGTTTGGCTTTCTTT. As protein: CASSQVGSIPGLAFF. The variable domain in full, completed from reference TRBV14 and TRBJ1-1, reads EAGVTQFPSHSVIEKGQTVTLRCDPISGHDNLYWYRRVMGKEIKFLLHFVKESKQDESGMPNNRFLAERTGGTYSTLKVQPAELEDSGVYFCASSQVGSIPGLAFFGQGTRLTVV.